This T cell receptor beta chain was found in a study of tumor-infiltrating lymphocytes in primary liver carcinoma. Study background: Treatment of the patients' primary liver carcinoma consisted of surgical resection.

A constant-region primer served to make TCR beta cDNA from 500 to 550 ng total RNA. Researchers made the TCR beta libraries by running three nested multiplex PCR rounds with slightly modified ARM-PCR. From the multiplex PCR reads, TCRdb called clonotypes with MiXCR, one entry per CDR3 protein. Among 310,000 or so distinct CDR3 sequences listed, more than 55% were seen once. This clonotype was observed at least ten times. Extraction also yielded germline DNA, while blood RNA was obtained from unsorted whole blood. The source material was peripheral blood. The sequence was collected from a woman aged 30 to 39 with primary liver carcinoma and hepatitis B virus infection.

The CDR3, as DNA: TGTGCCAGCAGCTCCGTGGGGGGCACACCCCTCCACTTT. This codes for CASSSVGGTPLHF. The V and J genes are TRBV11-3 and TRBJ1-6, with D perhaps TRBD1 (6 bases). The germline V gene has CDR1 SGHNT and CDR2 YENEEA. V was trimmed by 4 bases and J by 11 bases, leaving 12 bases between them. The CDR3 is made up of 13 amino acids.